This T cell receptor beta chain was documented in a study of cytomegalovirus exposure and HLA in healthy donors. Study at large: When 398 donors were genotyped, 81% of them were found to fall in the Caucasian-associated ancestry cluster. Study-wide results and caveats: Some public TCRs appeared in many individuals, while most sequences were rare. CMV serostatus was the only immune exposure information that was available. Confirmation was obtained in vitro that a few CMV-associated chains are specific for CMV antigens.

Germline loops: CDR1 ENHRY, CDR2 SYGVKD. J lost 4 bases, V lost 4 bases, and 6 bases had no gene match. The CDR3 consists of 16 residues. Primers for the PCR totalled 60 Vbeta and 13 Jbeta. TCRdb's copy holds only in-frame clones and misses some; the assay was immunoSEQ multiplex PCR. This specimen shows around 63,000 clones; the ten leading clones hold less than 2%. Regarding this clone: The target antigen is unknown.

Sequencing was carried out using PBMCs. The chain combines TRBV10-3 with TRBJ2-6; TRBD1 agrees at 8 bases. This receptor was obtained from a woman aged 30 to 39 in good health and CMV-seronegative. The CDR3 bases are TGTGCCATCAGTGGCCACAGGGGGGCCGGGGCCAACGTCCTGACTTTC. Translated: CAISGHRGAGANVLTF.